Below, 17 T cell receptor beta chains from the same sample are listed, as sequenced in a study of HIV-infected patients and healthy controls. cDNA was made from about 500 ng RNA using alpha and beta constant primers. Using multiplexing indices, alpha and beta chain libraries were generated apart by chain-specific third strand synthesis. TCRdb independently ran MiXCR on the 5' RACE reads; one entry per CDR3 protein. The sample has more than 15,000 distinct CDR3 sequences, more than 7.5% seen once; the top ten hold 21%. Antiretroviral therapy had run roughly three months, about 14 weeks, before follow-up blood collection. All unsorted peripheral T cells were captured because whole blood was used without fractionation. The starting material was blood, obtained during antiretroviral therapy. The receptors were sampled from an adult with HIV infection.

This clonotype was detected ten times or more. J is TRBJ2-7 and V is TRBV28, with 8 bases identical to TRBD1. V shed 1 base, J shed 5 bases, and the junction held 10 bases outside the gene matches. Germline CDR1 is MDHEN and CDR2 is SYDVKM. This CDR3 has 16 amino acids. The DNA for the CDR3 is TGTGCCAGCAGTTTATCAACTAGGACAGGGTTGCACGAGCAGTACTTC. This sequence encodes CASSLSTRTGLHEQYF. The full variable domain, in which reference TRBV28 and TRBJ2-7 provide the parts outside the CDR3, is DVKVTQSSRYLVKRTGEKVFLECVQDMDHENMFWYRQDPGLGLRLIYFSYDVKMKEKGDIPEGYSVSREKKERFSLILESASTNQTSMYLCASSLSTRTGLHEQYFGPGTRLTVT.

The chain uses TRBV12-3 or TRBV12-4 and TRBJ1-5; D possibly corresponds to TRBD1 (5 bases). Trimming shortened V by 7 bases and J by 7 bases, and 17 bases separated the two germline ends. The CDR3 is 14 amino acids. CDR3 in DNA: TGTGCCAGCACCACGTGGAGGGGCGGGCAGCCCCAGCATTTT. It encodes CASTTWRGGQPQHF.

In its sample, this clonotype was seen many times. The genes are TRBV5-1 and TRBJ2-3; 9 positions match TRBD2. Germline assignment: CDR1 SGHRS and CDR2 YFSETQ. The ends lost 5 bases at V and 4 bases at J; junction bases unmatched: 8. This CDR3 contains 15 residues. The CDR3 DNA sequence: TGCGCCAGCAGTTCCGGGACTAGCAGCGCAGATACGCAGTATTTT. Translation: CASSSGTSSADTQYF.

This clonotype was counted ten times or more. This sequence joins TRBV27 and TRBJ1-5; D might be TRBD1 (5 bases). This CDR3 has 14 residues. The germline V and J ends were trimmed by 3 bases and 3 bases, with 9 bases remaining between them. Per germline, CDR1 MNHEY and CDR2 SMNVEV (reference sequence). The CDR3 nucleotides read TGTGCCAGCAGTTTTGGGGGGATCAATCAGCCCCAGCATTTT. Protein: CASSFGGINQPQHF.

The sample holds many counts of this clonotype. V and J are TRBV12-3 or TRBV12-4 and TRBJ1-6, with 7 bases that match TRBD1. The length of the CDR3 is 14 residues. Trimming removed 7 bases from V and 9 bases from J; junction bases left unmatched: 9. This CDR3 reads CASTLRGQSSPLHF. DNA for the CDR3: TGTGCCAGCACCCTAAGGGGGCAAAGTTCACCCCTCCACTTT.

At least ten counts were recorded for this clonotype. The CDR3 loop is CASSLEGERTGRYSNQPQHF. In DNA form, the CDR3 reads TGTGCCAGCAGTTTGGAAGGGGAAAGGACAGGGCGATATAGCAATCAGCCCCAGCATTTT. The chain has TRBV12-3 or TRBV12-4 and TRBJ1-5; 8 bases are a match to TRBD1. Losses at the gene ends were 3 bases for V and 0 bases for J; bases not matched to a gene: 16. This CDR3 region has 20 residues.

V is TRBV12-3 or TRBV12-4 and J is TRBJ2-4; a weak D match, TRBD1 (6 bases). This CDR3 has 15 residues. Trimming cost V 5 bases and J 0 bases, with 11 bases left between them. The CDR3 sequence: CASSLDSRAKNIQYF. DNA for the CDR3: TGTGCCAGCAGTCTGGACAGTCGAGCCAAAAACATTCAGTACTTC.

The table lists this clonotype with many counts. The chain links TRBV28 to TRBJ2-3; tentatively, D is TRBD2 (5 bases). The germline CDR1 and CDR2 sequences are MDHEN and SYDVKM. The CDR3 is 17 residues long. V shed 4 bases and J shed 1 base, with 18 bases lying between them. CDR3 coding DNA: TGTGCCAGCAGTTCGGCTAGCCTACCCCTCGGCACAGATACGCAGTATTTT. It is translated as CASSSASLPLGTDTQYF. Drawing the rest from reference TRBV28 and TRBJ2-3, the complete variable domain is DVKVTQSSRYLVKRTGEKVFLECVQDMDHENMFWYRQDPGLGLRLIYFSYDVKMKEKGDIPEGYSVSREKKERFSLILESASTNQTSMYLCASSSASLPLGTDTQYFGPGTRLTVL.

This clonotype was detected ten times or more. The V gene is TRBV4-1, the J gene TRBJ2-2; the D is unclear. There are 14 residues in the CDR3. Trimming pared 1 base from V and 6 bases from J, leaving 9 bases between. Germline V gene lookup returns CDR1 MGHRA and CDR2 YSYEKL. The CDR3 nucleotides read TGCGCCAGCAGCCAAGGACTCCGGGCCGGGGAGCTGTTTTTT. Translated, it gives CASSQGLRAGELFF.

This clonotype was detected ten times or more. The V and J genes are TRBV10-3 and TRBJ1-1; 7 nucleotides agree with TRBD1. Losses at the gene ends were 7 bases for V and 3 bases for J; bases not matched to a gene: 8. The germline gives CDR1 ENHRY, CDR2 SYGVKD. The CDR3 has 14 residues. The CDR3 DNA follows: TGTGCCATCACCGGACAGGAAACGGACACTGAAGCTTTCTTT. Translating gives CAITGQETDTEAFF.

In its sample, this clonotype was seen many times. The chain links TRBV3-1 to TRBJ2-3; D possibly corresponds to TRBD2 (5 bases). Per the germline V gene, CDR1 is LGHDT and CDR2 is YNNKEL (reference sequence). The CDR3 runs to 15 residues. The V and J ends lost 0 bases and 4 bases respectively, with 11 bases between them. The CDR3 DNA is TGTGCCAGCAGCCAAGATACGGCTAGCTCAGATACGCAGTATTTT. It translates to CASSQDTASSDTQYF.

Of note for this clonotype: The junction differs from germline at one of its ends, possibly a read error. The rearrangement joins TRBV29-1 to TRBJ1-1; 8 bases align to TRBD1. The CDR3 spans 13 residues. CDR1 and CDR2 (germline): SQVTM, ANQGSEA. The CDR3 DNA reads as TGCAGCGTTGTGGACAGGGTGAAGACTGAAGCTTTCTTT. Amino acids: CSVVDRVKTEAFF.

At least ten counts were recorded for this clonotype. V gene TRBV11-2 combines with J gene TRBJ1-2; no definite D call. CDR3 length equals 13 residues. Looked up from germline, CDR1 is SGHAT and CDR2 is FQNNGV. V was cut by 3 bases and J by 2 bases, with 7 bases left in between. CDR3 bases: TGTGCCAGCAGCTTCTCTACCAACTATGGCTACACCTTC. Its translation is CASSFSTNYGYTF.

The V call is TRBV4-1, the J call TRBJ2-1; 8 bases are shared with TRBD2. This CDR3 has 17 amino acids. Trimming removed 1 base from V and 8 bases from J; junction bases left unmatched: 13. Germline V gives CDR1 MGHRA, CDR2 YSYEKL. CDR3 amino acids: CASSQVGTGGSGHEQFF. The CDR3 DNA reads TGCGCCAGCAGCCAAGTTGGAACGGGAGGGTCGGGGCATGAGCAGTTCTTC.

This clonotype came up many times. The CDR3 DNA reads as TGTGCCATCGCCTGGAGAGGCGGGGGTCAAAACATTCAGTACTTC. As protein: CAIAWRGGGQNIQYF. This chain connects TRBV10-3 to TRBJ2-4; 7 nucleotides match TRBD2. Germline assignment: CDR1 ENHRY and CDR2 SYGVKD. V lost 8 bases and J lost 5; bases outside the gene matches: 12. CDR3 size: 15 residues.

Ten or more counts support this clonotype. V gene TRBV28 combines with J gene TRBJ2-5; no clear D gene. The CDR3 is 13 residues long. From germline, CDR1 is MDHEN and CDR2 SYDVKM. V was cut by 5 bases and J by 1 base, with 8 bases left in between. The CDR3, as DNA: TGTGCCAGCAGTCCGCCCGCCCAAGAGACCCAGTACTTC. Amino acids: CASSPPAQETQYF.

At least ten counts were recorded for this clonotype. The chain links TRBV20-1 to TRBJ2-7; D is possibly TRBD2 (6 bases). CDR1 and CDR2 from the germline V gene are DFQATT and SNEGSKA (reference sequence). This CDR3 has 16 amino acids. V lost 6 bases and J lost 5, with 26 bases in between. CDR3 DNA sequence: TGCAGTGCCGGGGGAGGTAGGGGAAGGTTATTCGACGAGCAGTACTTC. This sequence encodes CSAGGGRGRLFDEQYF.